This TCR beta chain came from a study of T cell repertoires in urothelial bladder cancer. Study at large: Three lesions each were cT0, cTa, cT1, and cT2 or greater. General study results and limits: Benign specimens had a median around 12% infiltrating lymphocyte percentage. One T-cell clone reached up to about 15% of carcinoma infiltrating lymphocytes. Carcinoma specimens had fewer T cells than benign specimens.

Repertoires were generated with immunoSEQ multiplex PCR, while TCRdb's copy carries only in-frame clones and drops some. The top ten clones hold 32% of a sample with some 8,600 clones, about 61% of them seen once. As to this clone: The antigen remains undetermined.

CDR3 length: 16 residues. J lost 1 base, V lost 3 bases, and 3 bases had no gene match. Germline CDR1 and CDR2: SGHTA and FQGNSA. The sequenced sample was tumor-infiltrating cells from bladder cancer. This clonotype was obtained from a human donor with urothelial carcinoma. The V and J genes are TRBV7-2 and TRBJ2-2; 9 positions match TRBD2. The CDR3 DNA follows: TGTGCCAGCAGCTTCGGACTAGCGCTGAACACCGGGGAGCTGTTTTTT. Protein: CASSFGLALNTGELFF. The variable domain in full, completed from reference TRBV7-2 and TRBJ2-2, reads GAGVSQSPSNKVTEKGKDVELRCDPISGHTALYWYRQSLGQGLEFLIYFQGNSAPDKSGLPSDRFSAERTGGSVSTLTIQRTQQEDSAVYLCASSFGLALNTGELFFGEGSRLTVL.